This T cell receptor beta chain came from a study of cytomegalovirus exposure and HLA in healthy donors. At the level of the study: Inside one of the first data releases sat around 80 million unique TCRs taken from HLA-typed donors.

This PCR relied on a set of 60 Vbeta primers and 13 Jbeta primers. Using immunoSEQ multiplex PCR, the repertoire was profiled, and TCRdb retains in-frame clones only, with some absent. Among 150,000 to 200,000 clones listed, about three quarters were seen once. Points from the study as a whole: Presence/absence analyses assumed roughly uniform sequencing depth across donors, which may not hold.

To note about this clone: As yet, its antigen is unknown.

This CDR3 has 15 residues. V lost 4 bases, J lost 1 base, and 3 bases stayed unmatched. Germline lookup yields CDR1 PRHDT and CDR2 FYEKMQ (reference sequence). This chain joins TRBV13 and TRBJ2-5; 10 nucleotides agree with TRBD2. What was sequenced was PBMCs. This TCR came from a female donor in good health and CMV-seronegative. The CDR3 DNA reads TGTGCCAGCAGCTCCCGGACTAGCGGCCAAGAGACCCAGTACTTC. The encoded protein is CASSSRTSGQETQYF.